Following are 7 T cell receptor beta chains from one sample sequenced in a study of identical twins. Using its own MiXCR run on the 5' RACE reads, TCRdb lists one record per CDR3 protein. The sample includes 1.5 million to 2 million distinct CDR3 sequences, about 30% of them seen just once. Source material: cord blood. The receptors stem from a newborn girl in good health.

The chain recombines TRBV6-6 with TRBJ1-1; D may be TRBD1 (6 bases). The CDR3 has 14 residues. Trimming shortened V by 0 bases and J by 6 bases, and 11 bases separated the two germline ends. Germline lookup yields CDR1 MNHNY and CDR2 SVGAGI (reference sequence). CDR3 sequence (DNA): TGTGCCAGCAGTTACTCCAGGGGATGGGCTGAAGCTTTCTTT. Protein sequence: CASSYSRGWAEAFF.

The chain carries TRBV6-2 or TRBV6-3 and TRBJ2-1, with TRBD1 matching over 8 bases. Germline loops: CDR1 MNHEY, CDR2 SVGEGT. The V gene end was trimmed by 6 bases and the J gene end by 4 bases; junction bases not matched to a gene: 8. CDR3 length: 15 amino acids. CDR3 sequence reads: CASSDGQGEYNEQFF. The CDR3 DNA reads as TGTGCCAGCAGCGACGGACAGGGCGAATACAATGAGCAGTTCTTC.

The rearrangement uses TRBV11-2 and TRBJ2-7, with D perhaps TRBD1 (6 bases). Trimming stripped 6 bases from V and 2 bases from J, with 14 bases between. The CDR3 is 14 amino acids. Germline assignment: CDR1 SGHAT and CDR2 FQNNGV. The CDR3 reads CASRRTRGPYEQYF. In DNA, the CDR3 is TGTGCCAGCAGGAGGACCAGGGGCCCCTACGAGCAGTACTTC.

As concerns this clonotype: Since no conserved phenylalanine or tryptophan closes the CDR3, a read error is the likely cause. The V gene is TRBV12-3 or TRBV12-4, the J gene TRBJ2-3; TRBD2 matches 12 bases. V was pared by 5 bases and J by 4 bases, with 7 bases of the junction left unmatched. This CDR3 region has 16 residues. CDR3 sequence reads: CASSNLAGGPPDTQYS. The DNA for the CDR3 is TGTGCCAGCAGTAATCTAGCGGGAGGGCCCCCAGATACGCAGTATTCT.

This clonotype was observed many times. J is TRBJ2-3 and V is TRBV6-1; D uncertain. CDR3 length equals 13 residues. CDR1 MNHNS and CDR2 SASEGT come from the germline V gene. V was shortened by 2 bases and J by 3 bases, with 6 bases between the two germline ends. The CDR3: CASSELPTDTQYF. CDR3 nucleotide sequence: TGTGCCAGCAGTGAACTACCGACAGATACGCAGTATTTT.

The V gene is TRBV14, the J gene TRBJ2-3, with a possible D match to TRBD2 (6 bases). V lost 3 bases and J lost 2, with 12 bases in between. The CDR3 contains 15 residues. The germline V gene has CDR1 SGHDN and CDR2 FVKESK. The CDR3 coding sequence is TGTGCCAGCAGCCACCGGCGGGGATACACAGATACGCAGTATTTT. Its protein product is CASSHRRGYTDTQYF.

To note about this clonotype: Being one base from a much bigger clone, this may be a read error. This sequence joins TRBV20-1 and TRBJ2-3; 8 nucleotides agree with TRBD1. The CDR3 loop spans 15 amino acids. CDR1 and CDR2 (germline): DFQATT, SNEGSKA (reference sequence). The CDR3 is CSARLGTGSTDTEYF. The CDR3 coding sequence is TGCAGTGCTCGGCTAGGGACAGGAAGCACAGATACGGAGTATTTT.